The 12 T cell receptor beta chains below come from one sample, sequenced in a study of blood T cell repertoires in COVID-19. Data came from immunoSEQ multiplex PCR; TCRdb stores just in-frame clones and leaves some out. The table includes 180,000 or so clones, around 84% detected once. The material sequenced was peripheral blood. These receptors were obtained from a woman in her 70s with COVID-19, enrolled during active disease.

This clone was picked up a small number of times. V and J are TRBV6-5 and TRBJ2-7, with a possible D match to TRBD1 (5 bases). Trimming pared 7 bases from V and 1 base from J, leaving 5 bases between. This CDR3 region has 11 residues. CDR1 is MNHEY, CDR2 SVGAGI, per germline. The CDR3 bases are TGTGCCAGCACAGGGTCCTACGAGCAGTACGTC. Its protein product is CASTGSYEQYV.

J is TRBJ1-5 and V is TRBV28; D is ambiguous. Trimming cost V 1 base and J 11 bases, with 15 bases left between them. This CDR3 spans 14 amino acids. Germline V gives CDR1 MDHEN, CDR2 SYDVKM. CDR3 bases: TGTGCCAGCAGTTTATTTCCCAATGTAGTGGCCCAGCATTTT. Translation: CASSLFPNVVAQHF.

This clone showed up just once. The chain is built from TRBV5-1 and TRBJ2-3; the D is unclear. CDR1 and CDR2 from the germline V gene are SGHRS and YFSETQ. V was cut by 0 bases and J by 5 bases, with 13 bases left in between. The CDR3 totals 15 residues. CDR3 sequence: CASSLVGSIGDTQYF. CDR3 bases: TGCGCCAGCAGCTTGGTGGGTAGCATAGGAGATACGCAGTATTTT. Full variable domain (remainder filled in from reference TRBV5-1 and TRBJ2-3): KAGVTQTPRYLIKTRGQQVTLSCSPISGHRSVSWYQQTPGQGLQFLFEYFSETQRNKGNFPGRFSGRQFSNSRSEMNVSTLELGDSALYLCASSLVGSIGDTQYFGPGTRLTVL.

The chain uses TRBV5-8 and TRBJ2-6; TRBD1 might be the D (5 bases). V lost 2 bases, J lost 3 bases, and 15 bases lay in between. Germline V gene data show CDR1 as SGHTS and CDR2 as YDEGEE. CDR3 size: 17 residues. The CDR3 DNA sequence: TGTGCCAGCAGCTTCCAGGGATTTGTCCTTGGGGCCAACGTCCTGACTTTC. Amino acids: CASSFQGFVLGANVLTF.

This rearrangement joins TRBV6-5 to TRBJ1-2; 7 bases fit TRBD1. V lost 3 bases and J lost 6; bases outside the gene matches: 7. Germline CDR1 MNHEY, CDR2 SVGAGI. The CDR3 length is 14 residues. CDR3 amino acids: CASSYLTGRNGYTF. The CDR3 DNA reads as TGTGCCAGCAGTTATCTGACAGGGCGGAATGGCTACACCTTC.

This clone occurred once. This chain connects TRBV29-1 to TRBJ2-4, with D perhaps TRBD2 (5 bases). This CDR3 region has 13 residues. Germline lookup yields CDR1 SQVTM and CDR2 ANQGSEA. V was shortened by 6 bases and J by 2 bases, with 11 bases between the two germline ends. In nucleotides, the CDR3 is TGCAGCGTCCGCGGACTGACCAAAAACATTCAGTACTTC. It specifies CSVRGLTKNIQYF.

The J gene is TRBJ1-1, the V gene TRBV9; the match to TRBD1 covers 8 bases. The CDR3 covers 13 residues. CDR1 is SGDLS, CDR2 YYNGEE, per germline. V shed 1 base and J 4 bases; nucleotides not matched to a gene: 0. The CDR3 here is CASSVTGGTEAFF. CDR3 coding DNA: TGTGCCAGCAGCGTAACAGGGGGCACTGAAGCTTTCTTT.

The gene calls are TRBV3-1 (or the pseudogene TRBV3-2) and TRBJ2-3; no clear D. The CDR3 is 15 amino acids. The V gene lost 0 bases and the J gene lost 4 bases, with 11 bases spanning the gap. CDR1 LGHDT and CDR2 YNNKEL come from the germline V gene (reference sequence). The CDR3 nucleotides are TGTGCCAGCAGCCAAGATCCGCGACGGGCAGATACGCAGTATTTT. It specifies CASSQDPRRADTQYF.

This chain joins TRBV19 and TRBJ1-1; D remains ambiguous. In germline, CDR1 is LNHDA, CDR2 SQIVND (reference sequence). The CDR3 length is 14 residues. The V end was cut by 4 bases, the J end by 3 bases, with 12 bases between. CDR3 amino acids: CASSRRFGDTEAFF. The CDR3 DNA is TGTGCCAGTAGTAGGAGATTCGGGGACACTGAAGCTTTCTTT.

The rearrangement joins TRBV27 to TRBJ2-1; TRBD2 aligns across 7 bases. This CDR3 is built from 14 residues. Trimming at V came to 5 bases and at J to 2 bases, leaving 3 bases not matched to a gene. Germline loops: CDR1 MNHEY, CDR2 SMNVEV (reference sequence). CDR3 nucleotide sequence: TGTGCCAGCAGTCTAGCGGAGACCTACAATGAGCAGTTCTTC. Protein: CASSLAETYNEQFF.

The CDR3 region has the DNA TGTGCCAGTAGTAGGTCCCTTCGGGGGAGACAAGAGACCCAGTACTTC. It encodes CASSRSLRGRQETQYF. The chain employs TRBV19 and TRBJ2-5, with a tentative D call TRBD2 (6 bases). Looked up from germline, CDR1 is LNHDA and CDR2 is SQIVND (reference sequence). Trimming shortened V by 4 bases and J by 2 bases, and 17 bases separated the two germline ends. The CDR3 runs to 16 residues.

There are a few counts of this clone. The chain has TRBV4-2 and TRBJ2-1; 7 bases align to TRBD2. After removal of 1 base from V and 0 bases from J, the junction contained 3 bases not matched to a gene. This CDR3 region has 16 residues. Germline V gene lookup returns CDR1 LGHNA and CDR2 YNFKEQ. Written as DNA, the CDR3 is TGTGCCAGCAGCCAAGGGGCGGGGGACTCCTACAATGAGCAGTTCTTC. Translating it yields CASSQGAGDSYNEQFF.